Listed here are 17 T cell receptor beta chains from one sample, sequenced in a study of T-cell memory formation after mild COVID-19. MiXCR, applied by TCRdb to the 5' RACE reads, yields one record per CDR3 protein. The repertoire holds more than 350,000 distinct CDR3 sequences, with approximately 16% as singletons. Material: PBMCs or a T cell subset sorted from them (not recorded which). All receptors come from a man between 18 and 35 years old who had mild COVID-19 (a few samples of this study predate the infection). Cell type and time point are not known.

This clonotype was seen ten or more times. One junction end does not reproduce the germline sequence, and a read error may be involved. CDR3 protein: CASSLGAGEETQYF. DNA for the CDR3: TGTGCCAGCAGCTTAGGAGCGGGGGAAGAGACCCAGTACTTC. The chain combines TRBV5-1 with TRBJ2-5; 8 nucleotides line up with TRBD2. Germline assignment: CDR1 SGHRS and CDR2 YFSETQ. The CDR3 length is 14 residues.

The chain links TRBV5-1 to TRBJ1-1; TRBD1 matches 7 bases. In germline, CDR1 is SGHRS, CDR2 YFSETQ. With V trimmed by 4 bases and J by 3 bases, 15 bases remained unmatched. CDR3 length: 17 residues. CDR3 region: CASSGGRVRQGDTEAFF. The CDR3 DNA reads TGCGCCAGCAGCGGAGGGCGGGTGAGACAGGGCGACACTGAAGCTTTCTTT.

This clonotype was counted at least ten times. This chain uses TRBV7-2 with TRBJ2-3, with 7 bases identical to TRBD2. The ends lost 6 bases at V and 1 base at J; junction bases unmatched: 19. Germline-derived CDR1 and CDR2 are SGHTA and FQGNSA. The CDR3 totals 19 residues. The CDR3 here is CASSSSRLAAPRGTDTQYF. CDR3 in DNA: TGTGCCAGCAGTTCGTCGCGGCTAGCGGCCCCGAGGGGCACAGATACGCAGTATTTT.

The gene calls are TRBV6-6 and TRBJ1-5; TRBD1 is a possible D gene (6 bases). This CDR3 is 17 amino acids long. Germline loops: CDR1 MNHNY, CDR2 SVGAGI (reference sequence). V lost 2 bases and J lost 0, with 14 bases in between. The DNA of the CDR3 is TGTGCCAGCAGTTACCGCTGGGGGGCCCATAGCAATCAGCCCCAGCATTTT. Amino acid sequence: CASSYRWGAHSNQPQHF.

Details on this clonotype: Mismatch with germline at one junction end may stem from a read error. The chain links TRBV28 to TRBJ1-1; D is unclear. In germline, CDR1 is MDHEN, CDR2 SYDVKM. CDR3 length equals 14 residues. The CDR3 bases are TGTGCCAGTAGTTACCGGGGTACAAACACTGAAGCTTTCTTT. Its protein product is CASSYRGTNTEAFF.

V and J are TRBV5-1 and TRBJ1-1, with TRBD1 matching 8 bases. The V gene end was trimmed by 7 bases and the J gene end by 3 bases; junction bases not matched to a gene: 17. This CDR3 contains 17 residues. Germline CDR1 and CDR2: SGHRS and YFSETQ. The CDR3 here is CASREQVHYRGDTEAFF. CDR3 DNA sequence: TGCGCCAGCCGCGAACAAGTCCACTACAGGGGGGACACTGAAGCTTTCTTT.

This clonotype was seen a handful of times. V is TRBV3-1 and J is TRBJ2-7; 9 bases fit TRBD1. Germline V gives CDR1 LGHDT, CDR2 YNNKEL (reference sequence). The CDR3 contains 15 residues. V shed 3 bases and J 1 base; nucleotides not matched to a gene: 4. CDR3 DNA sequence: TGTGCCAGCAGCCAGTGGGGACAGGGTTCCTACGAGCAGTACTTC. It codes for CASSQWGQGSYEQYF.

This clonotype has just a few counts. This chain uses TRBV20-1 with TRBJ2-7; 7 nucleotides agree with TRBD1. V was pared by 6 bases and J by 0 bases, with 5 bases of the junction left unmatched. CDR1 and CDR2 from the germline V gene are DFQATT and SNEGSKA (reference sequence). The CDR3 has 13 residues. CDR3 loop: CSANRDSSYEQYF. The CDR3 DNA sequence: TGCAGTGCAAACCGGGACAGCTCCTACGAGCAGTACTTC.

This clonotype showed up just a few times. DNA of the CDR3: TGCGCCAGCAGTGTATCAGCGGTTCGCTATGGCTACACCTTC. Translated, it gives CASSVSAVRYGYTF. The genes are TRBV5-1 and TRBJ1-2; D ambiguous. CDR3 length equals 14 residues. Trimming pared 5 bases from V and 4 bases from J, leaving 15 bases between. Germline V gene lookup returns CDR1 SGHRS and CDR2 YFSETQ.

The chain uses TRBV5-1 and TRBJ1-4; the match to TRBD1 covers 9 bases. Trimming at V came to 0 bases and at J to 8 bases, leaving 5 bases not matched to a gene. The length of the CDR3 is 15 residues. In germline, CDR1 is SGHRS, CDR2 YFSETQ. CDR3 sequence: CASSLEGQGREKLFF. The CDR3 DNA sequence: TGCGCCAGCAGCTTGGAGGGACAGGGAAGGGAAAAACTGTTTTTT.

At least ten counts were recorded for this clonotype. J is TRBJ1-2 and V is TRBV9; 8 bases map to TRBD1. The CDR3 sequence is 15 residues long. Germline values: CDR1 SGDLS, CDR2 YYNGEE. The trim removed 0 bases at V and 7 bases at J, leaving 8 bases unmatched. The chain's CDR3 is CASSVEGQGLLGYTF. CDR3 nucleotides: TGTGCCAGCAGCGTAGAAGGACAGGGCCTCCTTGGCTACACCTTC.

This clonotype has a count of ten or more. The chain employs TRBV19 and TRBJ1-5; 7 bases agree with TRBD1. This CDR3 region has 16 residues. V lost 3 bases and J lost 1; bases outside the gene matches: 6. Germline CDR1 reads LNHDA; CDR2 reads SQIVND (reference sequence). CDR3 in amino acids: CASSILLRGSNQPQHF. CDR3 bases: TGTGCCAGTAGTATCCTTCTCAGGGGGAGCAATCAGCCCCAGCATTTT.

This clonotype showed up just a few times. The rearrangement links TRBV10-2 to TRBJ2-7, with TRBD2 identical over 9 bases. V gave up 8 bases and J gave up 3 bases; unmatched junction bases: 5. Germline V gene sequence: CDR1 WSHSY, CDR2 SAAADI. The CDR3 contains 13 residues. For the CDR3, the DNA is TGCGCCAGCCTGCGGGGGGGGTTCTACGAGCAGTACTTC. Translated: CASLRGGFYEQYF.

This CDR3 reads CSARDPRLGPNEKLFF. The CDR3 region has the DNA TGCAGTGCTAGAGACCCCCGACTGGGCCCTAATGAAAAACTGTTTTTT. This chain uses TRBV20-1 with TRBJ1-4, with D uncertain. In germline, CDR1 is DFQATT, CDR2 SNEGSKA (reference sequence). The CDR3 contains 16 residues. The V end was cut by 0 bases, the J end by 3 bases, with 14 bases between.

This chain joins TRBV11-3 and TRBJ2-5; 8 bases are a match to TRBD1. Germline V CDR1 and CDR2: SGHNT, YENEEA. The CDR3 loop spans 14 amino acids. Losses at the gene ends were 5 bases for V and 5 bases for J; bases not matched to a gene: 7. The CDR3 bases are TGTGCCAGCAGCCCGACAGGGGAGTTGGAGACCCAGTACTTC. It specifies CASSPTGELETQYF.

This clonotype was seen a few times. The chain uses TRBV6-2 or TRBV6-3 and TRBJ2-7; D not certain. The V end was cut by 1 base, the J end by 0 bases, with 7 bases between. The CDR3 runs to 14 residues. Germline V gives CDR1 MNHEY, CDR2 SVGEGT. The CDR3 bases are TGTGCCAGCAGTTACTTCCGCAGCTCCTACGAGCAGTACTTC. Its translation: CASSYFRSSYEQYF.

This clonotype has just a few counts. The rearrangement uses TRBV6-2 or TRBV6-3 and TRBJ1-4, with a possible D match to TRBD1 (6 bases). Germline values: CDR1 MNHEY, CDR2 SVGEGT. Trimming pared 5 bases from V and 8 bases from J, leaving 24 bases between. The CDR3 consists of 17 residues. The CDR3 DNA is TGTGCCAGCAGTCGAAGAGCACACAGGGTGGGTGAGGAAAAACTGTTTTTT. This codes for CASSRRAHRVGEEKLFF.